This is a list of T cell receptor beta chains from one sample in a study of control samples from healthy donors and cancer patients. The data were produced by immunoSEQ multiplex PCR, yet TCRdb's version contains in-frame clones alone and is incomplete. The table has fewer than 200,000 clones, about 95% seen once. Sequenced sample: PBMCs. The receptor set was obtained from a man between 60 and 75 years old with colorectal cancer. The CDR3 runs from the conserved cysteine through the conserved F or W.

TRBJ1-2 TRBV18 CASSPRQASSREPIRTF
TRBJ1-2 TRBV30 CAWSIGDNYGYTF
TRBJ1-2 TRBV11-2 CASGQLTNYGYTF
TRBJ1-3 TRBV6-2/TRBV6-3 CASSKDSALMRGNTIYF
TRBJ2-1 TRBV6-1 CASSEWAGGWSPPNEQFF
TRBJ1-2 TRBV25-1 CASPPRRNRVNGYTF
TRBJ1-6 TRBV6-6 CASSYEGQGISPLHF
TRBJ1-4 TRBV7-2 CASSPGGRGKEKLFF
TRBJ2-3 TRBV4-3 CASSQAVGQTDTQYF
TRBJ2-2 TRBV3-1/TRBV3-2 CASRRYTGELFF
TRBJ1-6 TRBV3-1/TRBV3-2 CASSQDRNSPLHF
TRBJ1-1 TRBV24-1 CATSDPLKNTEAFF
TRBJ2-1 TRBV7-9 CASSLDTTYNEQFF
TRBJ2-7 TRBV7-9 CASSTTALVYEQYF
TRBJ2-4 TRBV30 CAWRVRDIQYF
TRBJ2-7 TRBV6-4 CASSVEASYEQYF
TRBJ2-5 TRBV5-1 CASSLGATPEETQYF
TRBJ2-5 TRBV7-9 CASSSDYQETQYF
TRBJ1-1 TRBV4-2 CASSPSGLLGTEAFF
TRBJ2-2 TRBV24-1 CATSDTTGDQAKLFF
TRBJ1-2 TRBV19 CASSIDWELNYGYTF
TRBJ1-3 TRBV11-3 CASSRTGAGNTIYF
TRBJ1-5 TRBV5-1 CASSRDGNQPQHF
TRBJ1-1 TRBV28 CAITGTTEAFF
TRBJ1-1 TRBV18 CASSHRDRENTEAFF
TRBJ1-1 TRBV19 CASSIPAGSGTEAFF
TRBJ2-2 TRBV19 CATGTGGGTGELFF
TRBJ2-7 TRBV7-2 CASSPSGQGNYEQYF
TRBJ2-2 TRBV7-8 CASRSDGTLNTGELFF
TRBJ1-4 TRBV4-3 CASSQDPGVEKLFF
TRBJ2-3 TRBV5-4 CASSSRLAATDTQYF
TRBJ2-5 TRBV4-3 CASSQGREETQYF
TRBJ1-1 TRBV19 CASSIAPGQGAVFTEAFF
TRBJ1-3 TRBV6-4 CASSRERGDTIYF
TRBJ1-1 TRBV19 CASSIGSRRQLNTEAFF
TRBJ1-6 TRBV7-9 CASSSDRSPSGALHF
TRBJ1-1 TRBV12-3/TRBV12-4 CASSSQGRTEAFF
TRBJ2-3 TRBV9 CASSVRPGDTQYF
TRBJ1-2 TRBV24-1 CATSDRDRAEGYTF
TRBJ2-2 TRBV7-9 CASSYGAGETGELFF
TRBJ2-7 TRBV10-2 CASSGRSGTDSYEQYF
TRBJ2-4 TRBV7-2 CASSRGPSRLGNIQYF
TRBJ2-7 TRBV7-2 CASSLEGGGLFYEQYF
TRBJ1-1 TRBV6-5 CASSTGANTEAFF
TRBJ2-2 TRBV3-1/TRBV3-2 CASSNWDMGTGELFF
TRBJ2-5 TRBV4-1 CASSQDNIQRYF
TRBJ2-7 TRBV6-5 CASSPGTGRQYF
TRBJ1-1 TRBV25-1 CASSELGWDTEAFF
TRBJ2-1 TRBV7-9 CASSWGQAKGEQFF
TRBJ1-1 TRBV9 CASSTRAENTEAFF
TRBJ2-1 TRBV30 CAWSVGQGAYEQFF
TRBJ1-2 TRBV20-1 CSASPRDGNYGYTF
TRBJ1-2 TRBV6-6 CASSYPANYGYTF
TRBJ2-2 TRBV30 CAWSSGQGNTGELFF
TRBJ1-2 TRBV5-6 CASSLTGGYTF
TRBJ1-2 TRBV11-2 CASSPFPSRVNGYTF